A selection of T cell receptor beta chains follows, all from one sample in a study of T cells in localized non-small cell lung cancer. The protocol was immunoSEQ multiplex PCR, while the TCRdb copy is restricted to in-frame clones and leaves out a portion. The sample holds tens of thousands of clones; roughly 90% are singletons and the top ten take 25% to 30%. The sample consisted of peripheral blood mononuclear cells, taken before any cancer treatment. These receptors all come from a male donor older than 55 with stage II lung adenocarcinoma. The CDR3 runs from the conserved cysteine through the conserved F or W. D genes are given only for firm matches. Expanded clones are given a class, and other clones once, few, many or no size at all.

v_call,d_call,j_call,clone_size,cdr3_nt,cdr3_aa
TRBV29-1,.,TRBJ1-2,.,TGCAGCACTACGGACTATGGCTACACCTTC,CSTTDYGYTF
TRBV5-1,TRBD2,TRBJ2-1,.,TGCGCCAGCAGCTTGGAGGCTAGCGGGAGGGCCACGGTCTATGAGCAGTTCTTC,CASSLEASGRATVYEQFF
TRBV2,.,TRBJ2-7,once,TGTGCCAGCAGTGAGCAGACAGACTCCTACGAGCAGTACTTC,CASSEQTDSYEQYF
TRBV5-1,.,TRBJ2-6,.,TGCGCCAGCAGCCAGGGTAGGGTTAACGATGGGGCCAACGTCCTGACTTTC,CASSQGRVNDGANVLTF
TRBV4-1,.,TRBJ2-5,.,TGCGCCAGCAGCCAAGTTTTTATCGGGGTTGAGACCCAGTACTTC,CASSQVFIGVETQYF
TRBV15,TRBD1,TRBJ2-6,.,TGTGCCACCAGCAGGGCGACAGGGGCCGGGGCCAACGTCCTGACTTTC,CATSRATGAGANVLTF
TRBV5-6,.,TRBJ2-1,.,TGTGCCAGCAGCTTGGGCGTACTCCATCGCTCCTACAATGAGCAGTTCTTC,CASSLGVLHRSYNEQFF
TRBV5-1,TRBD2,TRBJ2-2,.,TGCGCCAGCAGCTTGGCCTGGGCTAGCGGACACACCGGGGAGCTGTTTTTT,CASSLAWASGHTGELFF
TRBV2,.,TRBJ2-1,.,TGTGCCAGCAGTGGGATGGTTAGCTCCTACAATGAGCAGTTCTTC,CASSGMVSSYNEQFF
TRBV10-3,TRBD1,TRBJ2-3,.,TGTGCCATCAGTGCGCCCACGACAGGGGGGAGGGTAGATACGCAGTATTTT,CAISAPTTGGRVDTQYF
TRBV28,.,TRBJ2-1,once,TGTGCCAGCAGCGCGGACCACCGGGAGCAGTTCTTC,CASSADHREQFF
TRBV7-8,TRBD2,TRBJ2-1,.,TGTGCCAGCAGGACCGGCGGGAGCTCCTACAATGAGCAGTTCTTC,CASRTGGSSYNEQFF
TRBV28,TRBD1,TRBJ2-3,.,TGTGCCAGCAGTTTTGGTGGCGGGACAGGGGCAGATACGCAGTATTTT,CASSFGGGTGADTQYF
TRBV5-1,TRBD2,TRBJ2-3,.,TGCGCCAGCAGCAGACTAGCGGGTCCGTTGGAAACGCAGTATTTT,CASSRLAGPLETQYF
TRBV19,.,TRBJ2-3,once,TGTGCCAGTACCGCGCCTAGCACAGATACGCAGTATTTT,CASTAPSTDTQYF
TRBV4-1,.,TRBJ1-5,few,TGCGCCAGCAGCCGGGAATTGGGAAGCAATCAGCCCCAGCATTTT,CASSRELGSNQPQHF
TRBV28,TRBD2,TRBJ2-1,.,TGTGCCAGCAGGGGGACTAGTCGGCCCCGGGAGCAGTTCTTC,CASRGTSRPREQFF
TRBV11-2,.,TRBJ2-7,.,TGTGCCAGCAGCCATCTACTACCCAACCTACCCCCCTACGAGCAGTACTTC,CASSHLLPNLPPYEQYF
TRBV11-3,TRBD2,TRBJ2-3,.,TGTGCCAGCAGCCATGGGACTAGCGGGAGGGCCGTAGATACGCAGTATTTT,CASSHGTSGRAVDTQYF
TRBV5-1,.,TRBJ1-4,.,TGCGCCAGCAGCCCGACAGTTGCAACTAATGAAAAACTGTTTTTT,CASSPTVATNEKLFF
TRBV7-2,.,TRBJ1-3,.,TGTGCCAGCAGCTTAGCACCGTCAGGAGCTGGAAACACCATATATTTT,CASSLAPSGAGNTIYF
TRBV11-2,.,TRBJ1-4,.,TGTGCCAGCAGCCTTCTCATTAATGAAAAACTGTTTTTT,CASSLLINEKLFF
TRBV9,.,TRBJ1-2,few,TGTGCCAGCAGCGTTACCGAGAACTATGGCTACACCTTC,CASSVTENYGYTF
TRBV28,.,TRBJ1-2,.,TGTGCCAGCAGTACACCGGGGGGATCGGGAGTTGGGTCTGGCTACACCTTC,CASSTPGGSGVGSGYTF
TRBV14,.,TRBJ1-1,.,TGTGCCAGCAGCCAAGTGGGCACCTATTACACTGAAGCTTTCTTT,CASSQVGTYYTEAFF
TRBV19,.,TRBJ1-4,.,TGTGCCAGTAGCGACTCCGGACATCGAGGTGAAAAACTGTTTTTT,CASSDSGHRGEKLFF
TRBV5-4,.,TRBJ2-3,.,TGTGCCAGCAGCTTGAAAAAAGTCACAGATACGCAGTATTTT,CASSLKKVTDTQYF